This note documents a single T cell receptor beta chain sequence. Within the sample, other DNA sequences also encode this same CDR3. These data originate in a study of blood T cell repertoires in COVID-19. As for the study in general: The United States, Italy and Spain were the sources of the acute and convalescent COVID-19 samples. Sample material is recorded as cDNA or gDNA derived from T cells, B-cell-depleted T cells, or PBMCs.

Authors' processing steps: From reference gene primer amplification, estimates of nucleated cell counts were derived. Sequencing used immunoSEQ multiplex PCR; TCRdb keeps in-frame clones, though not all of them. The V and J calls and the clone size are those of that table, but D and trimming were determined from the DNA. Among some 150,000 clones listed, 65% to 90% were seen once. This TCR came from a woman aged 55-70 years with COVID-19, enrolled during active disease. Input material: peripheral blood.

CDR3 nucleotides: TGCGCCAGCAGCACTAGGACAGGGGCCTACGAGCAGTACTTC. Translating it yields CASSTRTGAYEQYF. The genes are TRBV5-1 and TRBJ2-7, with 9 bases that match TRBD1. Germline CDR1 and CDR2: SGHRS and YFSETQ. CDR3 length: 14 amino acids. V was pared by 4 bases and J by 2 bases, with 4 bases of the junction left unmatched.